The following is a T cell receptor (beta chain) sequence with its context. Other DNA sequences within the sample encode an identical CDR3. This entry belongs to a study of T cell changes during pregnancy in multiple sclerosis. V lost 5 bases, J lost 4 bases, and 6 bases stayed unmatched. Per the germline V gene, CDR1 is LNHDA and CDR2 is SQIVND (reference sequence). The CDR3 has 14 residues. Assay: immunoSEQ multiplex PCR; the TCRdb copy retains only in-frame clones and omits some. In the table there are around 50,000 clones, around 92% of which are singletons. The sample here was CD8+ T cells from peripheral blood mononuclear cells, taken in the first trimester of pregnancy. The V and J genes are TRBV19 and TRBJ2-7; 9 bases match TRBD1. The TCR was taken from a female donor with multiple sclerosis, enrolled in a pregnancy study. The CDR3 region is CASSPGTGPYEQYF. The CDR3 DNA follows: TGTGCCAGTAGTCCGGGGACAGGGCCTTACGAGCAGTACTTC.